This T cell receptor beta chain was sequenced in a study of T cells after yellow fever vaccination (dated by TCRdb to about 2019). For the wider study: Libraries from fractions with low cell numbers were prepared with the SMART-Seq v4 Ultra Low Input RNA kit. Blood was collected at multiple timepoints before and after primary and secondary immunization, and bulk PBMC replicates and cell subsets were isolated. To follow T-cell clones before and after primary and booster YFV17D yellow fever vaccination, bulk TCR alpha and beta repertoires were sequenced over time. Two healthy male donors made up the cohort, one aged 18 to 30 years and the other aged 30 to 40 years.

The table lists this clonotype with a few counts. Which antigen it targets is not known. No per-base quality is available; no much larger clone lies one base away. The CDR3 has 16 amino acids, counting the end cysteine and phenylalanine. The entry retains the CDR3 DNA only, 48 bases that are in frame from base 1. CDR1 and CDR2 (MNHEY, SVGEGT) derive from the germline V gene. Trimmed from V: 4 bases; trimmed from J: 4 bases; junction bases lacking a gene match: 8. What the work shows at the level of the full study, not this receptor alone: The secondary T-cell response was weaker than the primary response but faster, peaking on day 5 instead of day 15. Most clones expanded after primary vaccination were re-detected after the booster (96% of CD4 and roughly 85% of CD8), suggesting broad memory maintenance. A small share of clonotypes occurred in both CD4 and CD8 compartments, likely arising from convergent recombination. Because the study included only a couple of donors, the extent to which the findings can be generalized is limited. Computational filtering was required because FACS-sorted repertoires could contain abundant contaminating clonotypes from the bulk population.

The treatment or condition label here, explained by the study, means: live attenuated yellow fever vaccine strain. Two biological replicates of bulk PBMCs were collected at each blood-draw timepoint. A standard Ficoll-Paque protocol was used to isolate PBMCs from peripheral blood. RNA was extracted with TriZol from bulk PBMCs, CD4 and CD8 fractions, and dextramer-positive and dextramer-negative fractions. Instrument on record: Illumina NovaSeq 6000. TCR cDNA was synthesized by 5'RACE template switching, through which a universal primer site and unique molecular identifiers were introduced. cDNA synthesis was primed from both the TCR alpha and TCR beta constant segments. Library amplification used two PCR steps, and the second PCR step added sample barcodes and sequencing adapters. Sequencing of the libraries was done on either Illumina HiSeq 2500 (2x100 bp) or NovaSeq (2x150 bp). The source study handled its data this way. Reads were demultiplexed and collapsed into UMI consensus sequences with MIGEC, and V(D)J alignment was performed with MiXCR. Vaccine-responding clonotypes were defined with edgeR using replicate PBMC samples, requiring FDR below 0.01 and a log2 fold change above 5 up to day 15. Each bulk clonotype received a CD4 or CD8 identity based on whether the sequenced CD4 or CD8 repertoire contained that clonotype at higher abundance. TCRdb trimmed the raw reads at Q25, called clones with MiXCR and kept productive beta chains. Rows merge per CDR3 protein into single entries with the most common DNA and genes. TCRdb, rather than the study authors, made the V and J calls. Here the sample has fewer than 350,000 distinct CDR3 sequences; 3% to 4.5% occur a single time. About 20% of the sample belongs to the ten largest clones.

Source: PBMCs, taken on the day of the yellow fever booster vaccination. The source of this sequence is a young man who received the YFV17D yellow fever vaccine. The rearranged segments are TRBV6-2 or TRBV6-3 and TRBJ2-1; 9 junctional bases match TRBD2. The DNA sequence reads TGTGCCAGCAGTTTTCCGAGCGGGGGGATGTACAATGAGCAGTTCTTC. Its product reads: CASSFPSGGMYNEQFF.